The 25 T cell receptor beta chains below were found in one sample sequenced in a study of blood T cell repertoires in COVID-19. TCRdb keeps only in-frame clones here, not all; method: immunoSEQ multiplex PCR. The table lists more than 200,000 clones, around 90% of them singletons, with 1.9% in the top ten. Input material: PBMCs or T cells enriched from blood (not recorded which). All receptors come from a woman aged 18-35 years who had recovered from COVID-19.

The CDR3 DNA reads as TGCAGCGTTCGGACAGCCGGAATCTATGGCTACACCTTC. Protein product: CSVRTAGIYGYTF. V and J are TRBV29-1 and TRBJ1-2; possible D gene TRBD1, 6 bases. V was shortened by 5 bases and J by 4 bases, with 14 bases between the two germline ends. CDR1 is SQVTM and CDR2 is ANQGSEA in the germline V gene. The CDR3 spans 13 residues. Full variable domain (remainder filled in from reference TRBV29-1 and TRBJ1-2): SAVISQKPSRDICQRGTSLTIQCQVDSQVTMMFWYRQQPGQSLTLIATANQGSEATYESGFVIDKFPISRPNLTFSTLTVSNMSPEDSSIYLCSVRTAGIYGYTFGSGTRLTVV.

V usage is TRBV6-5 and J usage is TRBJ1-1, with a possible D match to TRBD1 (5 bases). Germline CDR1 is MNHEY and CDR2 is SVGAGI. V was clipped by 5 bases and J by 12 bases, with 22 bases between them. The CDR3 consists of 14 residues. CDR3 region: CASSQSGLGREPFF. The CDR3 coding sequence is TGTGCCAGCAGTCAGTCAGGTCTTGGCAGGGAACCTTTCTTT.

The rearrangement joins TRBV7-3 to TRBJ2-6; TRBD1 agrees at 10 bases. Germline V CDR1 and CDR2: SGHTA, FQGTGA. The CDR3 is made up of 18 amino acids. J gave up 0 bases and V 5 bases, and 7 bases lay outside the gene matches. CDR3 nucleotides: TGTGCCAGCAGCCTCTGGACAGGGGGAGACTCTGGGGCCAACGTCCTGACTTTC. Its translation: CASSLWTGGDSGANVLTF.

This chain joins TRBV28 and TRBJ2-1; 7 nucleotides agree with TRBD2. Germline CDR1 and CDR2: MDHEN and SYDVKM. This CDR3 spans 14 amino acids. V lost 8 bases and J lost 0; bases outside the gene matches: 4. The CDR3 sequence is CASSTGGSYNEQFF. The CDR3 DNA follows: TGTGCCAGCTCGACGGGGGGCTCCTACAATGAGCAGTTCTTC.

The genes are TRBV5-1 and TRBJ2-1; D may be TRBD2 (6 bases). In germline, CDR1 is SGHRS, CDR2 YFSETQ. CDR3 length: 16 residues. Trimming removed 0 bases at V and 8 bases at J, with 18 bases between. DNA for the CDR3: TGCGCCAGCAGCTTGGTTGTCGCGGGACGGGCCCATGAGCAGTTCTTC. Translating it yields CASSLVVAGRAHEQFF.

The CDR3 DNA is TGTGCCAGCAGCCATAGGAGTACGGGGGGCCCCTACAATGAGCAGTTCTTC. It encodes CASSHRSTGGPYNEQFF. The V gene is TRBV11-2, the J gene TRBJ2-1; maybe TRBD2 (7 bases). CDR1 is SGHAT and CDR2 is FQNNGV in the germline V gene. The length of the CDR3 is 17 residues. Trimming removed 5 bases from V and 2 bases from J, with 19 bases in between. Supplemented by reference TRBV11-2 and TRBJ2-1, the full variable domain reads EAGVAQSPRYKIIEKRQSVAFWCNPISGHATLYWYQQILGQGPKLLIQFQNNGVVDDSQLPKDRFSAERLKGVDSTLKIQPAKLEDSAVYLCASSHRSTGGPYNEQFFGPGTRLTVL.

The chain uses TRBV6-5 and TRBJ1-1, with TRBD1 identical over 8 bases. The length of the CDR3 is 14 residues. Germline-derived CDR1 and CDR2 are MNHEY and SVGAGI. J was trimmed by 5 bases and V by 4 bases; bases with no gene match: 6. The CDR3 loop is CASSSGQGGTEAFF. CDR3 coding DNA: TGTGCCAGCAGTTCAGGACAGGGAGGGACTGAAGCTTTCTTT.

V gene TRBV7-9 combines with J gene TRBJ2-7; 9 nucleotides agree with TRBD1. CDR1 and CDR2 from the germline V gene are SEHNR and FQNEAQ (reference sequence). V dropped 6 bases and J dropped 5; count of bases not matched to a gene: 8. The CDR3 is 14 residues long. The CDR3 spells CASSWGQGGNEQYF. The DNA of the CDR3 is TGTGCCAGCAGTTGGGGACAGGGAGGGAACGAGCAGTACTTC.

The CDR3, as DNA: TGTGCCAGCAGTTCCCGTACTCTTTATGGCTACACCTTC. It yields the protein CASSSRTLYGYTF. The chain links TRBV2 to TRBJ1-2; D uncertain. CDR3 length: 13 amino acids. From germline, CDR1 is SNHLY and CDR2 FYNNEI. V shed 5 bases and J shed 5 bases, with 12 bases lying between them.

V and J are TRBV2 and TRBJ2-1, with 7 nucleotides matching TRBD2. V shed 8 bases, J shed 8 bases, and the junction held 6 bases outside the gene matches. CDR1 SNHLY and CDR2 FYNNEI come from the germline V gene. The CDR3 extends over 12 amino acids. The CDR3 spells CASGLEPYEQFF. The CDR3 DNA is TGTGCCAGCGGACTAGAGCCATATGAGCAGTTCTTC.

The chain combines TRBV9 with TRBJ1-1; no definite D call. Germline V gene lookup returns CDR1 SGDLS and CDR2 YYNGEE. The germline V and J ends were trimmed by 7 bases and 5 bases, with 18 bases remaining between them. This CDR3 has 14 residues. The CDR3 protein is CASLPDPGGTEAFF. CDR3 nucleotides: TGTGCCAGCCTTCCGGACCCGGGAGGAACTGAAGCTTTCTTT.

Here the CDR3 DNA reads TGTGCCAGCAGCTTATTTCGGGGGACAGGGGATGGTGAAGCTTTCTTT. Its protein is CASSLFRGTGDGEAFF. The V and J genes are TRBV5-6 and TRBJ1-1; 10 bases fit TRBD1. The germline CDR1 and CDR2 sequences are SGHDT and YYEEEE. Trimming at V came to 2 bases and at J to 7 bases, leaving 11 bases not matched to a gene. This CDR3 contains 16 residues. The whole variable domain, filled in from reference TRBV5-6 and TRBJ1-1, reads DAGVTQSPTHLIKTRGQQVTLRCSPKSGHDTVSWYQQALGQGPQFIFQYYEEEERQRGNFPDRFSGHQFPNYSSELNVNALLLGDSALYLCASSLFRGTGDGEAFFGQGTRLTVV.

The V gene is TRBV7-3, the J gene TRBJ2-1; the D is unclear. This CDR3 is 15 amino acids long. From germline, CDR1 is SGHTA and CDR2 FQGTGA. V lost 1 base to trimming and J lost 4 bases, with 11 bases between them. The DNA for the CDR3 is TGTGCCAGCAGCTTAAATCCAGCGCTTTACAATGAGCAGTTCTTC. It specifies CASSLNPALYNEQFF.

This clone has a handful of counts. The chain has TRBV10-3 and TRBJ1-1, with D maybe TRBD1 (6 bases). The V end was cut by 6 bases, the J end by 3 bases, with 8 bases between. This CDR3 comprises 12 residues. Germline V CDR1 and CDR2: ENHRY, SYGVKD. DNA of the CDR3: TGTGCCATCAGAGCAGGGGACACTGAAGCTTTCTTT. Translated: CAIRAGDTEAFF.

The sample holds one count of this clone. The V call is TRBV28, the J call TRBJ1-6; D is possibly TRBD1 (6 bases). Germline loops: CDR1 MDHEN, CDR2 SYDVKM. V gave up 3 bases and J gave up 13 bases, with 19 bases separating them. The CDR3 is 15 amino acids. CDR3 coding DNA: TGTGCCAGCAGTTTTAGGGGGGGAACCGGGTTTCCCCTCCACTTT. Translated, it gives CASSFRGGTGFPLHF.

This clone appeared once. The chain recombines TRBV24-1 with TRBJ2-2; TRBD1 agrees at 7 bases. V trimming: 10 bases; J trimming: 2 bases; junction bases outside the gene matches: 6. The CDR3 is 14 residues long. Germline CDR1 KGHDR, CDR2 SFDVKD. This CDR3 is CATGDRANTGELFF. For the CDR3, the DNA is TGTGCCACAGGAGACAGGGCAAACACCGGGGAGCTGTTTTTT.

This chain links TRBV4-1 with TRBJ2-3, with D possibly being TRBD1 (6 bases). Germline CDR1 reads MGHRA; CDR2 reads YSYEKL. The CDR3 is made up of 15 amino acids. The V gene lost 3 bases and the J gene lost 2 bases, with 12 bases spanning the gap. DNA of the CDR3: TGCGCCAGCAGCCACCGCAGGGGACCCACAGATACGCAGTATTTT. Residues: CASSHRRGPTDTQYF.

The chain has TRBV18 and TRBJ1-1, with D maybe TRBD1 (6 bases). Trimming removed 3 bases from V and 7 bases from J, with 15 bases in between. The CDR3 is 14 residues long. Per germline, CDR1 KGHSH and CDR2 LQKENI. The CDR3 protein is CASSPSTGTVEAFF. CDR3 bases: TGTGCCAGCTCACCGAGTACAGGGACGGTTGAAGCTTTCTTT.

The chain carries TRBV11-2 and TRBJ1-1; possible D gene TRBD1, 6 bases. This CDR3 comprises 16 residues. V was cut by 0 bases and J by 4 bases, with 15 bases left in between. Germline values: CDR1 SGHAT, CDR2 FQNNGV. The CDR3 protein is CASSLDLYRVATEAFF. In DNA form, the CDR3 reads TGTGCCAGCAGCTTAGATCTCTACAGGGTGGCCACTGAAGCTTTCTTT.

V is TRBV2 and J is TRBJ1-5; 7 nucleotides line up with TRBD1. CDR3 length: 15 amino acids. With 6 bases clipped from V and 2 bases from J, the junction kept 7 bases outside the gene matches. The germline V gene encodes CDR1 SNHLY and CDR2 FYNNEI. The DNA of the CDR3 is TGTGCCAGCAGGCTAGATGGACAGGGCAATCAGCCCCAGCATTTT. It is translated as CASRLDGQGNQPQHF.

The V call is TRBV5-8, the J call TRBJ2-7; TRBD2 agrees at 8 bases. The CDR3 is 15 amino acids. Trimming took 0 bases from V and 5 from J; bases not matched to a gene: 7. In germline, CDR1 is SGHTS, CDR2 YDEGEE. The CDR3 loop is CASSLGFGGDHEQYF. CDR3 coding DNA: TGTGCCAGCAGCTTGGGGTTCGGGGGGGACCACGAGCAGTACTTC. The variable domain in full, completed from reference TRBV5-8 and TRBJ2-7, reads EAGVTQSPTHLIKTRGQQATLRCSPISGHTSVYWYQQALGLGLQFLLWYDEGEERNRGNFPPRFSGRQFPNYSSELNVNALELEDSALYLCASSLGFGGDHEQYFGPGTRLTVT.

The chain joins TRBV5-4 to TRBJ1-2, with D possibly TRBD1 on 5 matching bases. From germline, CDR1 is SGHNT and CDR2 YYREEE (reference sequence). The CDR3 sequence is 13 residues long. Trimming removed 2 bases from V and 6 bases from J, with 11 bases in between. CDR3 DNA: TGTGCCAGCAGCTTCAATCAGGGTGATGGCTACACCTTC. Translation: CASSFNQGDGYTF.

The genes are TRBV11-2 and TRBJ1-2, with 8 bases matching TRBD1. The germline V gene has CDR1 SGHAT and CDR2 FQNNGV. The CDR3 totals 15 residues. The J segment lost 7 bases and the V segment lost 7 bases, leaving 14 bases of the junction unmatched. The CDR3 nucleotides read TGTGCCAGCATGCCTTCTCCAGGGACAGGCGGTGGCTACACCTTC. This codes for CASMPSPGTGGGYTF.

V gene TRBV20-1 combines with J gene TRBJ2-3; D not resolved. Germline assignment: CDR1 DFQATT and CDR2 SNEGSKA (reference sequence). The CDR3 has 12 amino acids. V dropped 6 bases and J dropped 0 bases, with 7 bases sitting between them. Here the CDR3 DNA reads TGCAGTGCCAGTCCGAGCACAGATACGCAGTATTTT. It is translated as CSASPSTDTQYF.

The V call is TRBV11-2, the J call TRBJ1-1; D is uncertain. Germline V CDR1 and CDR2: SGHAT, FQNNGV. V was trimmed by 4 bases and J by 5 bases, leaving 23 bases between them. The CDR3 runs 17 residues. The DNA for the CDR3 is TGTGCCAGCAGCTCCGGAGGGAGACACGGCGTCCTAACTGAAGCTTTCTTT. Encoded protein: CASSSGGRHGVLTEAFF.